This T cell receptor (beta chain) was captured by sequencing in a study of blood T cell repertoires in COVID-19 (dated by TCRdb to about 2020). Concerning the study at large: Collaborator samples came from the United States, Italy and Spain and covered acute and convalescent phases of COVID-19. The material from the prospective study consisted of cDNA or gDNA derived from T cells, B-cell-depleted T cells, or PBMCs. Subjects who had been exposed to COVID-19, were actively infected with it, or had recovered from it provided the deeply sampled blood TCRbeta repertoires that made up the dataset. The repertoires were released in a freely available public database meant as a resource for research on the immune response to SARS-CoV-2. The samples were drawn from the first 160 participants of the ongoing ImmuneRACE study and from 1,254 subjects provided by 6 global collaborators. The sample metadata nearly always contained a de-identified subject ID, COVID-19 status, age in years and sex. HLA class I and class II types, where available, came from metadata supplied by the sample provider rather than from assay-based typing.

Whole blood was collected in K2EDTA tubes by collaborating institutions according to the institutions' own protocols. For TCRbeta analysis, collaborators shipped samples in one of three forms: frozen whole blood, isolated PBMCs, or DNA extracted from either of those sample types. The immunoSEQ Assay, a bias-controlled multiplex PCR, was used to amplify TCRbeta CDR3 regions from genomic DNA. Under the source paper's analysis protocol: Nucleated cell counts per sample were estimated from amplification of reference gene primers within the assay. Sequence reads were collapsed and filtered to measure the absolute abundance of every unique TCRbeta CDR3 rearrangement. For each sample, productive Simpson clonality was calculated by taking the square root of Simpson's diversity index across productive rearrangements. As stored in TCRdb, this immuneACCESS dataset retains in-frame rearrangements with V and J assigned. A fraction of the clones does not appear; measured against another copy, unresolved V genes explain less than half of the discrepancy, and the remainder lacks a known reason. V, J and clone size reflect that table, while D and trimming were determined from the DNA. This sample holds more than 110,000 clones; 84% were observed only once. The ten largest clones add up to about 6.4% of the sample.

V loses 6 bases, J loses 8 bases, and the germline ends lie 16 bases apart. CDR1 and CDR2, per the germline V gene, are MDHEN and SYDVKM. The CDR3 goes from the cysteine to the phenylalanine over 13 residues. Only the CDR3 region is kept as DNA, spanning 39 bases read in frame from base 1. General findings and caveats noted by the study authors: The quantity of clinical and demographic metadata differed by source and by participant and was supplied without curation.

A remark on this clone: Its antigen is not yet known. Base qualities are missing; no much larger clone stands one base away.

Sequenced input: peripheral blood. The chain employs TRBV28 and TRBJ1-1; possibly the D gene is TRBD1, per 5 matching bases. The source of this sequence is a human donor in a cohort sampled during active COVID-19. The DNA sequence is TGTGCCAGCAGCCCGGGGGATCGGGGGGAAGCTTTCTTT. It is translated as CASSPGDRGEAFF.